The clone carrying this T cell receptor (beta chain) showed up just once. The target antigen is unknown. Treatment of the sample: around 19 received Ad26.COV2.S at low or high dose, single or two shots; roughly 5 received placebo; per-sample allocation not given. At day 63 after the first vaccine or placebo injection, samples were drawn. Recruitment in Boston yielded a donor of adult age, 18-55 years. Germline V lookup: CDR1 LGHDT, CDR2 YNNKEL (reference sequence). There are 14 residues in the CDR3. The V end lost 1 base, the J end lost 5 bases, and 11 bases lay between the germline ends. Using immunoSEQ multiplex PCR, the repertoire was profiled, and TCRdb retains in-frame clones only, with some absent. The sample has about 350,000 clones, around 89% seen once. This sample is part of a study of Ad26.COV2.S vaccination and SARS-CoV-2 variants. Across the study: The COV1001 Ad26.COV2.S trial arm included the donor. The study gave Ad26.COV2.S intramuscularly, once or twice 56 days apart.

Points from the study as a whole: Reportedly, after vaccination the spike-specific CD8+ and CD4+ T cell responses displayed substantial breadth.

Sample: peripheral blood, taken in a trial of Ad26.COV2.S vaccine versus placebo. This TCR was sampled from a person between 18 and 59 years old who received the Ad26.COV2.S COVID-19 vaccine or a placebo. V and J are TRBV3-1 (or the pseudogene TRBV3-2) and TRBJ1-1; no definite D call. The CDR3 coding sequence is TGTGCCAGCAGCCAAGTTGTAACGGGGACTGAAGCTTTCTTT. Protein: CASSQVVTGTEAFF.